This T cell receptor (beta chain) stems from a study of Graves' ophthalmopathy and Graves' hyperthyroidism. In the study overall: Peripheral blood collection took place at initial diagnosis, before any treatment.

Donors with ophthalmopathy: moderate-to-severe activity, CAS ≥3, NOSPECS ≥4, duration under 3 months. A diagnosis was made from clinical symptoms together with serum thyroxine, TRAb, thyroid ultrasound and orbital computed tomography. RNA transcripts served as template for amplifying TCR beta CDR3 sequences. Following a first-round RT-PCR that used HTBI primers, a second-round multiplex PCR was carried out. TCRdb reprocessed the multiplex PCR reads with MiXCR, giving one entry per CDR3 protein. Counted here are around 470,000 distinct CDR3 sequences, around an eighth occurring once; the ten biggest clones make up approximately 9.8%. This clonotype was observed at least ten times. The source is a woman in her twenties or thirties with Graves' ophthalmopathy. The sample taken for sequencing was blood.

The CDR3 loop reads CASLQGFGNIQYF. In DNA, the CDR3 is TGTGCCAGCCTCCAGGGGTTCGGAAACATTCAGTACTTC. V gene TRBV27 combines with J gene TRBJ2-4; maybe TRBD1 (6 bases). From germline, CDR1 is MNHEY and CDR2 SMNVEV (reference sequence). The CDR3 spans 13 residues. Trimming cost V 8 bases and J 6 bases, with 14 bases left between them.